This TCR beta chain is from a study of blood T cell repertoires in COVID-19. Clones were sequenced by immunoSEQ multiplex PCR, and TCRdb holds only the in-frame ones, with some missing. The sample has under 300,000 clones, approximately 88% seen once; the top ten hold about 1.7%. Across about two dozen US areas, participants ranged in age from about 18 to 89 years. Symptom resolution, clearance, or two negative PCRs marked donors in Cohort 3 as recovered. Germline V gives CDR1 SGHTA, CDR2 FQGNSA. With 4 bases clipped from V and 4 bases from J, the junction kept 6 bases outside the gene matches. The CDR3 length is 14 residues.

Source material: PBMCs or T cells enriched from blood (not recorded which). The TCR comes from a woman between 40 and 50 years old who had recovered from COVID-19. The V and J genes are TRBV7-2 and TRBJ2-5; 7 bases map to TRBD2. CDR3 DNA sequence: TGTGCCAGCAGCTCCCGGACGGGGGGAGAGACCCAGTACTTC. Amino acids: CASSSRTGGETQYF.